This TCR beta chain stems from a study of control samples from healthy donors and cancer patients. The CDR3 length is 18 residues. Trimming took 0 bases from V and 5 from J, leaving 20 bases between them. Germline-derived CDR1 and CDR2 are LGHNA and YSLEER. Using immunoSEQ multiplex PCR, the repertoire was profiled, and TCRdb retains in-frame clones only, with some absent. The sample consists of about 85,000 clones, about 89% of them appearing once. The V gene is TRBV4-3, the J gene TRBJ2-1; perhaps TRBD2 as D (6 bases). This receptor was obtained from a woman aged 55-75 years in good health. Sequenced input: blood. CDR3 amino acids: CASSQDLWAGRWDNEQFF. The CDR3 DNA is TGCGCCAGCAGCCAAGATCTCTGGGCGGGAAGGTGGGACAATGAGCAGTTCTTC.